A selection of T cell receptor beta chains follows, all from one sample in a study of blood T cell repertoires in COVID-19. Sequencing was performed with immunoSEQ multiplex PCR; in TCRdb, only in-frame clones are kept and a portion is missing. Of a few hundred thousand clones detected, roughly 90% appear once; the ten largest clones hold less than 3.5%. Material: peripheral blood. The receptors come from a woman in her twenties or thirties with COVID-19, enrolled during active disease. Both conserved end residues are part of each CDR3.

TRBV5-1	TRBJ2-7	CASRTGAEQYF
TRBV2	TRBJ1-2	CASKTGTGSYGYTF
TRBV14	TRBJ2-5	CASSQEGTGPQETQYF
TRBV3-1/TRBV3-2	TRBJ1-1	CASSQGARTEAFF
TRBV5-1	TRBJ2-2	CASSLKTGNTGELFF
TRBV11-3	TRBJ2-3	CASSTGQGTDTQYF
TRBV7-7	TRBJ2-2	CAVLGRDTGELFF
TRBV10-3	TRBJ1-2	CAIREGQESNYGYTF
TRBV2	TRBJ1-4	CASSGDLTNEKLFF
TRBV5-4	TRBJ2-7	CASSLAGRDPYEQYF
TRBV6-5	TRBJ1-2	CASSYMPGDYGYTF
TRBV7-6	TRBJ2-7	CASVETPSSYEQYF
TRBV7-2	TRBJ1-5	CASSTGTGVGQPQHF
TRBV27	TRBJ1-5	CASSLDRFNQPQHF
TRBV5-4	TRBJ2-1	CASSLGQVVNEQFF
TRBV5-1	TRBJ1-2	CASSFVFQDYGYTF
TRBV12-5	TRBJ2-5	CASGRDTQETQYF
TRBV28	TRBJ2-1	CASREFPGEQFF
TRBV11-3	TRBJ2-1	CASSLGTDDRGHNEQFF
TRBV6-1	TRBJ1-2	CASSGKQGMSTRFHGYTF
TRBV19	TRBJ1-6	CASMSGTGVGSPLHF
TRBV6-6	TRBJ1-5	CASRQTGGSQPQHF
TRBV2	TRBJ2-1	CASSEGSAGARNEQFF
TRBV28	TRBJ2-7	CASSPGLASREQYF
TRBV5-1	TRBJ2-5	CASSVVVQGETQYF
TRBV4-2	TRBJ2-1	CASSQDLDSSSYNEQFF
TRBV10-2	TRBJ1-4	CASSGDRGRPNEKLFF
TRBV6-6	TRBJ2-2	CASKDYQYTGELFF
TRBV19	TRBJ1-4	CASRGGYEKLFF
TRBV6-5	TRBJ1-1	CASSRQGLMNTEAFF
TRBV24-1	TRBJ2-1	CATSDRRTDYNEQFF
TRBV30	TRBJ1-5	CAWSVRQGTKPQHF
TRBV27	TRBJ2-1	CASSLIAGVNNEQFF
TRBV19	TRBJ1-2	CASRTGATNYGYTF
TRBV5-5	TRBJ1-5	CASSLGDMGNQPQHF
TRBV5-1	TRBJ1-2	CASSSRSNTGVNYGYTF
TRBV30	TRBJ1-5	CAWSAGGSHQPQHF
TRBV27	TRBJ1-3	CASSFLPPSSGNTIYF
TRBV28	TRBJ1-5	CASRPEGAVSPSNQPQHF
TRBV5-1	TRBJ1-1	CASRGQGEATEAFF